These T cell receptor beta chains were read from a single sample in a study of blood T cells in healthy people across ages. TCRdb processed the 5' RACE reads anew with MiXCR; each CDR3 protein has one entry. The table includes around 1.1 million distinct CDR3 sequences, 30% to 40% detected once. Source material: blood. These receptors came from a man between 18 and 35 years old in good health. Both conserved end residues are part of each CDR3. The D gene is left open where the match is weak. A row's size may be missing; if present it is once, few, many or a size class.

>TRBJ2-6|few|TRBV30|TRBD1
CAWNKQGNPGANVLTF
TGTGCCTGGAACAAACAGGGGAATCCTGGGGCCAACGTCCTGACTTTC
>TRBJ2-1|few|TRBV2|-
CASSGDGGNEQFF
TGTGCCAGCAGTGGTGACGGAGGCAATGAGCAGTTCTTC
>TRBJ1-1|few|TRBV27|-
CASSPDRSNTEAFF
TGTGCCAGCAGTCCGGACAGAAGTAACACTGAAGCTTTCTTT
>TRBJ2-6|-|TRBV19|TRBD1
CASSSPPVRDRTGANVLTF
TGTGCCAGTAGTAGCCCCCCCGTCCGGGACAGGACCGGGGCCAACGTCCTGACTTTC
>TRBJ2-1|few|TRBV9|TRBD2
CASSVPSGGDPYNEQFF
TGTGCCAGCAGCGTACCGAGCGGGGGGGACCCCTACAATGAGCAGTTCTTC
>TRBJ1-2|few|TRBV28|-
CASSMGGSNYGYTF
TGTGCCAGCAGTATGGGGGGATCTAACTATGGCTACACCTTC
>TRBJ2-1|-|TRBV6-2/TRBV6-3|-
CASRLSPGLTSNEQFF
TGTGCCAGCAGACTTAGTCCGGGACTTACTAGCAATGAGCAGTTCTTC
>TRBJ1-2|-|TRBV28|-
CASSLTGPGGYTF
TGTGCCAGCAGTTTAACAGGGCCGGGGGGCTACACCTTC
>TRBJ2-5|few|TRBV20-1|-
CSAYTGWQETQYF
TGCAGTGCTTACACAGGGTGGCAAGAGACCCAGTACTTC
>TRBJ1-6|-|TRBV7-8|-
CASSFQPGTANSPLHF
TGTGCCAGCAGCTTCCAACCCGGGACGGCGAATTCACCCCTCCACTTT
>TRBJ2-7|-|TRBV7-2|-
CASSLVGGPGNEQYF
TGTGCCAGCAGCTTAGTAGGCGGGCCCGGTAATGAGCAGTACTTC
>TRBJ1-5|-|TRBV20-1|-
CSADLPGHHSNQPQHF
TGCAGTGCTGATTTGCCGGGACACCATAGCAATCAGCCCCAGCATTTT
>TRBJ2-3|-|TRBV21-1|-
CASLAGYF
TGTGCCAGCTTGGCGGGGTATTTT
>TRBJ2-7|-|TRBV21-1|-
CASGDPWNNEQYF
TGTGCCAGCGGGGACCCCTGGAACAATGAGCAGTACTTC
>TRBJ1-2|-|TRBV6-1|-
CASSVSVPYGYTF
TGTGCCAGCAGTGTATCCGTGCCCTATGGCTACACCTTC
>TRBJ2-1|-|TRBV11-2|TRBD1
CASSLGGTGSNEQFF
TGTGCCAGCAGCTTAGGAGGGACAGGATCCAATGAGCAGTTCTTC
>TRBJ2-6|-|TRBV9|-
CASLGSTTGANVLTF
TGTGCCAGCCTGGGCAGCACTACTGGGGCCAACGTCCTGACTTTC
>TRBJ1-6|-|TRBV12-3/TRBV12-4|TRBD1
CASSTDRGGPLHF
TGTGCCAGCAGCACGGACAGGGGTGGACCCCTCCACTTT
>TRBJ1-1|many|TRBV2|-
CASKYGSGGSVAEAFF
TGTGCCAGCAAATACGGGTCCGGGGGATCGGTCGCTGAAGCTTTCTTT
>TRBJ1-6|-|TRBV27|TRBD1
CASSYGQGDSPLHF
TGTGCCAGCAGTTATGGACAGGGGGACTCACCCCTCCACTTT
>TRBJ2-3|-|TRBV11-2|TRBD2
CAGSLGVRGGSTDTQYF
TGTGCCGGCAGCTTAGGGGTTCGGGGGGGAAGCACAGATACGCAGTATTTT
>TRBJ1-2|-|TRBV20-1|-
CSARGPHRDGYTF
TGCAGTGCTAGAGGCCCTCACAGGGACGGCTACACCTTC
>TRBJ2-1|-|TRBV4-3|TRBD2
CASSVRLLNGGGYNEQFF
TGCGCCAGCAGCGTCCGCCTCCTCAACGGGGGGGGATACAATGAGCAGTTCTTC
>TRBJ1-2|-|TRBV12-3/TRBV12-4|TRBD1
CASSLGGGGSGGYTF
TGTGCCAGCAGTTTAGGAGGGGGCGGTTCGGGTGGCTACACCTTC
>TRBJ2-4|-|TRBV4-1|-
CASSRQDLEVKNIQYF
TGCGCCAGCAGCCGACAAGACCTTGAAGTCAAAAACATTCAGTACTTC
>TRBJ1-5|-|TRBV7-9|-
CASSSVGQPQHF
TGTGCCAGCTCCAGCGTGGGTCAGCCCCAGCATTTT
>TRBJ1-6|-|TRBV20-1|TRBD1
CSARLPTGDNSPLHF
TGCAGTGCTCGACTCCCGACAGGGGACAATTCACCCCTCCACTTT
>TRBJ2-3|-|TRBV4-3|-
CASNQDRPGGTDTQYF
TGCGCCAGCAACCAAGATAGACCGGGGGGCACAGATACGCAGTATTTT
>TRBJ1-2|few|TRBV3-1|-
CASSQQSSATGYTF
TGTGCCAGCAGCCAACAGAGCTCAGCAACTGGCTACACCTTC
>TRBJ1-2|few|TRBV18|-
CASSPPVGTNYGYTF
TGTGCCAGCTCACCACCCGTGGGAACTAACTATGGCTACACCTTC
>TRBJ1-4|-|TRBV7-2|-
CASSLEQEGGKLFF
TGTGCCAGCAGCTTAGAGCAGGAAGGGGGGAAACTGTTTTTT
>TRBJ1-5|few|TRBV10-3|-
CAISESANSNQPQHF
TGTGCCATCAGTGAGTCCGCCAATAGCAATCAGCCCCAGCATTTT
>TRBJ2-7|many|TRBV18|-
CASSPGSYEQYF
TGTGCCAGCAGCCCGGGATCCTACGAGCAGTACTTC
>TRBJ2-1|-|TRBV10-3|-
CAISESLAYEQFF
TGTGCCATCAGTGAGAGTCTTGCTTACGAGCAGTTCTTC
>TRBJ2-3|-|TRBV4-1|-
CASSQDRARATSTDTQYF
TGCGCCAGCAGCCAAGATCGCGCGCGGGCAACTAGCACAGATACGCAGTATTTT
>TRBJ2-3|-|TRBV14|-
CASSQDLEGTDTQYF
TGTGCCAGCAGCCAAGATCTTGAAGGAACAGATACGCAGTATTTT
>TRBJ2-2|-|TRBV10-3|TRBD2
CAISERLAGQAGELFF
TGTGCCATCAGTGAGCGCCTAGCGGGCCAGGCCGGGGAGCTGTTTTTT
>TRBJ1-1|-|TRBV12-3/TRBV12-4|-
CASSLRGADTEAFF
TGTGCCAGCAGTTTAAGGGGGGCTGACACTGAAGCTTTCTTT
>TRBJ1-1|few|TRBV12-3/TRBV12-4|-
CASRRARDAEAFF
TGTGCCAGCAGGAGAGCTCGGGACGCTGAAGCTTTCTTT
>TRBJ1-5|-|TRBV28|-
CASRIWGAGQSNQPQHF
TGTGCCAGCAGAATATGGGGGGCCGGGCAGAGCAATCAGCCCCAGCATTTT
>TRBJ1-6|many|TRBV10-3|-
CAISEVVDSPLHF
TGTGCCATCAGTGAAGTGGTGGATTCACCCCTCCACTTT
>TRBJ2-1|-|TRBV20-1|-
CSARPDGNNEQFF
TGCAGTGCTAGACCGGACGGCAACAATGAGCAGTTCTTC
>TRBJ2-3|many|TRBV9|TRBD1
CASSTTRGMSADTQYF
TGTGCCAGCAGCACAACCAGGGGGATGAGCGCAGATACGCAGTATTTT
>TRBJ2-1|-|TRBV7-9|-
CASSKNRESYNEQFF
TGTGCCAGCAGCAAAAACAGGGAATCCTACAATGAGCAGTTCTTC
>TRBJ2-1|few|TRBV25-1|-
CASRRDLRDEQFF
TGTGCCAGCCGCCGGGACCTCCGGGATGAGCAGTTCTTC
>TRBJ2-1|-|TRBV6-2/TRBV6-3|-
CASSRTVHRYNEQFF
TGTGCCAGCAGTAGGACAGTCCATAGGTACAATGAGCAGTTCTTC
>TRBJ1-2|-|TRBV12-3/TRBV12-4|-
CASSLIPGAPSYTF
TGTGCCAGCAGTTTGATTCCGGGGGCGCCGAGCTACACCTTC
>TRBJ2-2|few|TRBV12-3/TRBV12-4|-
CASSPTLSGELFF
TGTGCCAGCAGTCCGACCTTGTCCGGGGAGCTGTTTTTT
>TRBJ1-1|few|TRBV5-1|-
CASSLEGNWVTEAFF
TGCGCCAGCAGCTTGGAAGGGAATTGGGTCACTGAAGCTTTCTTT
>TRBJ2-7|few|TRBV20-1|-
CSARDRTEHEQYF
TGCAGTGCTAGAGACAGGACTGAACACGAGCAGTACTTC